Presented here are 4 T cell receptor beta chains from one specimen sequenced in a study of cytomegalovirus exposure and HLA in healthy donors. PCR involved 60 Vbeta and 13 Jbeta primers. Clones were sequenced by immunoSEQ multiplex PCR, and TCRdb holds only the in-frame ones, with some missing. The table includes around 130,000 clones, roughly 82% detected once. Sequencing used PBMCs. These receptors were taken from a man aged 18 to 29 in good health and CMV-seropositive.

J is TRBJ2-1 and V is TRBV6-1; 13 positions agree with TRBD2. CDR1 and CDR2 (germline): MNHNS, SASEGT. The CDR3 contains 17 residues. V was clipped by 4 bases and J by 4 bases; unmatched bases: 7. The CDR3 sequence: CASSVLAGGPVYNEQFF. CDR3 DNA sequence: TGTGCCAGCAGTGTACTAGCGGGAGGGCCGGTTTACAATGAGCAGTTCTTC.

The chain recombines TRBV29-1 with TRBJ1-2; 7 bases are shared with TRBD1. Germline CDR1 SQVTM, CDR2 ANQGSEA. There are 15 residues in the CDR3. The trim removed 3 bases at V and 3 bases at J, leaving 10 bases unmatched. CDR3 protein: CSVETGTEWDYGYTF. In nucleotides, the CDR3 is TGCAGCGTTGAGACCGGGACAGAATGGGACTATGGCTACACCTTC.

V and J are TRBV5-1 and TRBJ2-3, with D maybe TRBD1 (6 bases). V lost 2 bases to trimming and J lost 8 bases, with 18 bases between them. CDR1 and CDR2 (germline): SGHRS, YFSETQ. The CDR3 loop spans 15 amino acids. The CDR3 here is CASSLEGQGIGTQYF. DNA of the CDR3: TGCGCCAGCAGCTTAGAAGGGCAGGGGATAGGTACGCAGTATTTT.

The genes are TRBV27 and TRBJ1-2; the D is unclear. The germline CDR1 and CDR2 sequences are MNHEY and SMNVEV (reference sequence). Between the trimmed V and J ends, which lost 3 bases and 4 bases, there was a span of 9 bases. CDR3 length: 13 amino acids. In nucleotides, the CDR3 is TGTGCCAGCAGTTTCCGGTCTGGCTATGGCTACACCTTC. The encoded protein is CASSFRSGYGYTF.